This TCR beta chain is from a study of blood T cell repertoires in COVID-19. A single count supports this clone. Methods used by the authors: Estimation of nucleated cell counts relied on the amplification of reference gene primers. Sequencing was performed with immunoSEQ multiplex PCR; in TCRdb, only in-frame clones are kept and a portion is missing. The V and J calls and the clone size are those of that table, but D and trimming were determined from the DNA. The data hold some 530,000 clones, with approximately 83% observed a single time. The trim removed 3 bases at V and 3 bases at J, leaving 8 bases unmatched. The CDR3 runs to 16 residues. Germline CDR1 is SGHRS and CDR2 is YFSETQ.

The clonotype was recovered from a human donor in a cohort sampled during active COVID-19. This sequence joins TRBV5-1 and TRBJ1-1; the match to TRBD1 covers 10 bases. The sample was peripheral blood. As DNA, the CDR3 is TGCGCCAGCAGCTCGACAGGGGGCATGGGAGACACTGAAGCTTTCTTT. This codes for CASSSTGGMGDTEAFF.